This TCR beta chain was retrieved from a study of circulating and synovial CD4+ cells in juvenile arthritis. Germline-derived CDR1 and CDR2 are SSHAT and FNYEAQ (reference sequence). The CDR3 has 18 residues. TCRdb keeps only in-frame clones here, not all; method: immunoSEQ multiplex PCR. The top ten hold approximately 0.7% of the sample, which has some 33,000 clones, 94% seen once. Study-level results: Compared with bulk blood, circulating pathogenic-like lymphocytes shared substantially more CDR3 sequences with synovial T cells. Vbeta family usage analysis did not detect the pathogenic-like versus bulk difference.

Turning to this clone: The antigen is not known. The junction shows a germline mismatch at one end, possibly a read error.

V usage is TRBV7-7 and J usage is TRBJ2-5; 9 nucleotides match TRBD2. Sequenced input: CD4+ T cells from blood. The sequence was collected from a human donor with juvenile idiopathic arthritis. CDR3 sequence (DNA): TGTGCTAGCAGCTTTCTCGCGGGGGGGCGTGGAGTAGGGGAGACCCAGTACTTC. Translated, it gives CASSFLAGGRGVGETQYF.